This TCR beta chain comes out of a study of OX40 agonist ivuxolimab in advanced cancers. Study-level results: The study found among the lowest clonal expansion in partial responders at 0.1-3.0 mg/kg. Mean expanded clone counts were higher in CD8+ than CD4+ T cells.

Sequenced by immunoSEQ multiplex PCR; TCRdb stores in-frame clones only, minus some. There are about 14,000 clones in the sample; less than 95% occur only once, and around 23% lies in the top ten. Comment on this clone: Its specificity is not known.

The length of the CDR3 is 15 residues. CDR1 is MDHEN and CDR2 is SYDVKM in the germline V gene. Trimming removed 1 base from V and 3 bases from J, with 10 bases in between. The genes are TRBV28 and TRBJ2-1; D gene uncertain. The material was CD4+ or CD8+ T cells sorted from blood, obtained in a trial of the OX40 agonist ivuxolimab. The clonotype was recovered from an adult with an advanced solid tumor such as melanoma, head and neck, liver or kidney cancer. The CDR3 region is CASSLFQELYNEQFF. In DNA form, the CDR3 reads TGTGCCAGCAGTTTATTCCAGGAACTCTACAATGAGCAGTTCTTC.